A selection of T cell receptor beta chains follows, all from one sample in a study of response to subunit inactivated influenza vaccine. TCRdb itself ran the RT-PCR reads through MiXCR, one entry per CDR3 protein. The sample consists of under 950,000 distinct CDR3 sequences, 21% of them appearing once. The sequencing used PBMCs from blood, collected more than 4 days after vaccination. These receptors came from a man aged 50 to 60 who received an inactivated influenza vaccine. Both conserved end residues are part of each CDR3. The D gene is left open where the match is weak. Some rows mark clone size as missing; the rest say once, few, many or name a class of expanded clone.

clone_size j_call d_call v_call cdr3_nt cdr3_aa
- TRBJ2-6 TRBD1 TRBV5-1 TGCGCCAGCAGCGTGACAGGGGATTCGACCGGGGCCAACGTCCTGACTTTC CASSVTGDSTGANVLTF
- TRBJ1-5 - TRBV12-3/TRBV12-4 TGTGCCAGCAGTTTAAGTAGCGGTCAGCCCCAGCATTTT CASSLSSGQPQHF
- TRBJ2-5 TRBD2 TRBV20-1 TGCAGTGCTATAAGTAGCGGGAGATCCGGAGAGACCCAGTACTTC CSAISSGRSGETQYF
few TRBJ1-6 TRBD1 TRBV5-1 TGCGCCAGCAGGTCAGGGGGTAGTTCACCCCTCCACTTT CASRSGGSSPLHF
few TRBJ2-1 - TRBV10-3 TGTGCCATCAGTGAGTCGGTCCAGGCCAGCTCCTACAATGAGCAGTTCTTC CAISESVQASSYNEQFF
- TRBJ1-1 TRBD1 TRBV6-2/TRBV6-3 TGTGCCAGCAGTTCTTACAGGGGGCTCGGGAACACTGAAGCTTTCTTT CASSSYRGLGNTEAFF
- TRBJ2-4 TRBD2 TRBV7-8 TGTGCCAGCAGCCTGGTGGGGGGGAGCGGGAACATTCAGTACTTC CASSLVGGSGNIQYF
few TRBJ1-5 - TRBV6-1 TGTGCCAGCAGCGACGGAGGGATCGGCAATCAGCCCCAGCATTTT CASSDGGIGNQPQHF
- TRBJ1-5 - TRBV6-6 TGTGCCAGCAGTTTCAGGGTCAATCAGCCCCAGCATTTT CASSFRVNQPQHF
- TRBJ2-1 TRBD2 TRBV7-8 TGTGCCAGCAGCACCAGCACTAGCGGGGGGTACAATGAGCAGTTCTTC CASSTSTSGGYNEQFF
few TRBJ1-4 - TRBV15 TGTGCCACCAGCAGAGATTGGGCACCCAATGAAAAACTGTTTTTT CATSRDWAPNEKLFF
- TRBJ2-1 - TRBV7-9 TGTGCCAGCAGCTTCCGGGGTTCAGAAGAACATGAGCAGTTCTTC CASSFRGSEEHEQFF
few TRBJ1-1 - TRBV7-2 TGTGCCAGCACCCTCAGTAATATGAACACTGAAGCTTTCTTT CASTLSNMNTEAFF
many TRBJ1-2 TRBD1 TRBV7-9 TGTGCCAGCAGCAGTTCCGGGACAGCTTATGGCTACACCTTC CASSSSGTAYGYTF
- TRBJ2-3 - TRBV29-1 TGCAGCGTCCTCCCCCACTTTAGGATCAGCACAGATACGCAGTATTTT CSVLPHFRISTDTQYF
few TRBJ1-3 - TRBV4-1 TGCGCCAGCAGCCAAGACGCCATCTCTGGAAACACCATATATTTT CASSQDAISGNTIYF
- TRBJ1-4 TRBD1 TRBV4-1 TGCGCCAGCAGCGCGACAGGGACTAATGAAAAACTGTTTTTT CASSATGTNEKLFF
- TRBJ1-1 TRBD1 TRBV20-1 TGCAGTGCTAGACAGACAGGGGTTCGGTCTGAAGCTTTCTTT CSARQTGVRSEAFF
- TRBJ2-7 - TRBV5-1 TGCGCCAGCAGCTTGGTGCAGGGGAGTGCCTACGAGCAGTACTTC CASSLVQGSAYEQYF
- TRBJ2-1 TRBD2 TRBV9 TGTGCCAGCAGCGTAGGCGGGAGTGGGGCGGGTGAGCAGTTCTTC CASSVGGSGAGEQFF
- TRBJ2-2 - TRBV5-5 TGTGCCAGCAGCTCCTCGGGTTCCACGAACACCGGGGAGCTGTTTTTT CASSSSGSTNTGELFF
many TRBJ1-1 - TRBV28 TGTGCCAGCAGTTTCGTGTCAAGCCCGAACACTGAAGCTTTCTTT CASSFVSSPNTEAFF
few TRBJ2-7 TRBD2 TRBV7-2 TGTGCCAGCACCACGCAGTTGGCGGGGGGCCGTACCGAGCAGTACTTC CASTTQLAGGRTEQYF
few TRBJ2-1 TRBD1 TRBV5-1 TGCGCCAGCAGCTTGGCAGGGGGCCAGGGCAATGAGCAGTTCTTC CASSLAGGQGNEQFF
- TRBJ1-3 - TRBV11-2 TGTGCCAGCAGCTTAGGGGCAGCCCAAATATCTGGAAACACCATATATTTT CASSLGAAQISGNTIYF
- TRBJ2-1 TRBD1 TRBV7-8 TGTGCCAGCAGCTTTGACAGGGGGCAGTTCTTC CASSFDRGQFF
few TRBJ2-7 - TRBV6-2/TRBV6-3 TGTGCCAGCACCCGAGCCGGGACACTCTCCTACGAGCAGTACTTC CASTRAGTLSYEQYF
- TRBJ2-6 - TRBV20-1 TGCAGTGCTTCCCAGAACTCTGGGGCCAACGTCCTGACTTTC CSASQNSGANVLTF
few TRBJ2-1 TRBD2 TRBV7-2 TGTGCCAGCAGCCTGTCCAGCGGGGGGAACAATGAGCAGTTCTTC CASSLSSGGNNEQFF
few TRBJ1-2 - TRBV12-3/TRBV12-4 TGTGCCAGCAGCCCCGTTGGGGTCTATGGCTACACCTTC CASSPVGVYGYTF
- TRBJ2-1 TRBD2 TRBV20-1 TGCAGTGCCCGAAACCTGGTGGGTAGCGGGGGGACCCCTGGCAATGAGCAGTTCTTC CSARNLVGSGGTPGNEQFF
- TRBJ1-4 - TRBV5-1 TGCGCCAGCAGCAGTGCGGCAGGGGAAAAACTGTTTTTT CASSSAAGEKLFF
- TRBJ2-1 - TRBV12-3/TRBV12-4 TGTGCCAGCAGAAGTGACAGCAATGAGCAGTTCTTC CASRSDSNEQFF
- TRBJ1-6 TRBD1 TRBV4-1 TGCGCCAGCAGCCAAAACGTGGGACAGACCCTTTCACCCCTCCACTTT CASSQNVGQTLSPLHF
- TRBJ2-2 - TRBV7-3 TGTGCCAGCAGCGTGGACAGTGACACCGGGGAGCTGTTTTTT CASSVDSDTGELFF
many TRBJ2-2 - TRBV5-1 TGCGCCAGCAGCGCGGTCTTCGGGGAGCTGTTTTTT CASSAVFGELFF
few TRBJ2-5 TRBD1 TRBV10-3 TGTGCCATCAGTGATGTGAACAGGGGACAAGAGACCCAGTACTTC CAISDVNRGQETQYF
- TRBJ1-6 - TRBV20-1 TGCAGTGCTAGAGATAAAAGGGCCAATTCACCCCTCCACTTT CSARDKRANSPLHF
few TRBJ2-1 - TRBV20-1 TGCAGTGCTAAAGTAGCGGTCTCCTACAATGAGCAGTTCTTC CSAKVAVSYNEQFF